A single sample gave rise to the 12 T cell receptor beta chains below, sequenced in a study of cytomegalovirus exposure and HLA in healthy donors. Both 60 Vbeta primers and 13 Jbeta primers went into the PCR. Method: immunoSEQ multiplex PCR; TCRdb's copy keeps in-frame clones and lacks some. The repertoire includes about 200,000 clones, over 60% of them detected once, and around 2% sits in the top ten. The sequenced sample was PBMCs. These receptors were collected from a young man in good health and CMV-seronegative.

The chain has TRBV9 and TRBJ2-7; no firm D call. CDR3 length: 13 residues. The germline V and J ends were trimmed by 0 bases and 0 bases, with 4 bases remaining between them. CDR1 is SGDLS and CDR2 is YYNGEE in the germline V gene. CDR3 bases: TGTGCCAGCAGCGTAGGCGGCTCCTACGAGCAGTACTTC. Translation: CASSVGGSYEQYF.

This chain uses TRBV5-6 with TRBJ1-2; TRBD1 is a possible D gene (5 bases). This CDR3 has 15 residues. The germline CDR1 and CDR2 sequences are SGHDT and YYEEEE. V was shortened by 3 bases and J by 4 bases, with 16 bases between the two germline ends. CDR3 amino acids: CASSSNRISVYGYTF. Here the CDR3 DNA reads TGTGCCAGCAGCTCGAACAGGATTTCCGTCTATGGCTACACCTTC.

This clone was counted a single time. The V and J genes are TRBV11-2 and TRBJ2-1, with no clear D. CDR3 length equals 12 residues. Trimming stripped 2 bases from V and 5 bases from J, with 4 bases between. Germline values: CDR1 SGHAT, CDR2 FQNNGV. The CDR3 protein is CASSLSNNEQFF. As DNA, the CDR3 is TGTGCCAGCAGCTTATCTAACAATGAGCAGTTCTTC.

In this sample, this clone turned up many times. The chain joins TRBV29-1 to TRBJ1-1, with TRBD1 as a possible D gene (6 bases). Trimming pared 6 bases from V and 1 base from J, leaving 18 bases between. CDR1 SQVTM and CDR2 ANQGSEA come from the germline V gene. The CDR3 runs 15 residues. The CDR3, as DNA: TGCAGCGTACCCAAGGGCGGACAGCCGAACACTGAAGCTTTCTTT. It encodes CSVPKGGQPNTEAFF. Based on the CDR3 plus reference TRBV29-1 and TRBJ1-1, the full variable domain is SAVISQKPSRDICQRGTSLTIQCQVDSQVTMMFWYRQQPGQSLTLIATANQGSEATYESGFVIDKFPISRPNLTFSTLTVSNMSPEDSSIYLCSVPKGGQPNTEAFFGQGTRLTVV.

This clone was picked up one time. The chain employs TRBV7-9 and TRBJ2-4; D may be TRBD1 (6 bases). Deletions cut 4 bases from V and 8 bases from J, with 12 bases between. Germline V gene data show CDR1 as SEHNR and CDR2 as FQNEAQ (reference sequence). CDR3 length: 13 residues. CDR3 residues: CASSSQGVDIQYF. The CDR3 nucleotides read TGTGCCAGCAGCTCACAGGGAGTAGACATTCAGTACTTC.

The chain combines TRBV4-3 with TRBJ2-1, with 11 positions matching TRBD1. The CDR3 is made up of 17 amino acids. Trimming removed 1 base from V and 7 bases from J; junction bases left unmatched: 9. CDR1 is LGHNA and CDR2 is YSLEER in the germline V gene. Here the CDR3 reads CASSQAGGQGAWNEQFF. Here the CDR3 DNA reads TGCGCCAGCAGCCAAGCGGGCGGACAGGGGGCTTGGAATGAGCAGTTCTTC.

The V and J genes are TRBV15 and TRBJ2-1, with a possible D match to TRBD2 (6 bases). Germline-derived CDR1 and CDR2 are LNHNV and YYDKDF (reference sequence). The CDR3 runs 14 residues. V was trimmed by 1 base and J by 3 bases, leaving 7 bases between them. CDR3 in DNA: TGTGCCACCAGCAGAGGGAGGGACTACAATGAGCAGTTCTTC. This codes for CATSRGRDYNEQFF.

The chain couples TRBV5-5 to TRBJ1-1; tentatively, D is TRBD1 (5 bases). CDR1 and CDR2 from the germline V gene are SGHKS and YYEKEE (reference sequence). Trimming cost V 4 bases and J 9 bases, with 19 bases left between them. The CDR3 has 14 amino acids. DNA for the CDR3: TGTGCCAGCAGCCCCTTACAGGTCCCACCACAAGCTTTCTTT. It codes for CASSPLQVPPQAFF.

This clone was counted between two and nine times. The chain employs TRBV29-1 and TRBJ1-1, with TRBD1 matching 9 bases. V was clipped by 3 bases and J by 13 bases; unmatched bases: 9. CDR1 and CDR2 (germline): SQVTM, ANQGSEA. CDR3 length: 12 residues. The CDR3 spells CSVEGTGRVDFF. The CDR3 DNA is TGCAGCGTTGAGGGGACAGGGAGGGTAGATTTCTTT.

The chain employs TRBV30 and TRBJ2-1, with 9 bases fitting TRBD1. The CDR3 runs to 14 residues. With V trimmed by 5 bases and J by 3 bases, 5 bases remained unmatched. Germline V CDR1 and CDR2: GTSNPN, SVGIG (reference sequence). The CDR3 spells CAWQTGGIYNEQFF. CDR3 nucleotide sequence: TGTGCCTGGCAAACAGGGGGCATCTACAATGAGCAGTTCTTC. Filled out from reference TRBV30 and TRBJ2-1, the complete variable domain reads SQTIHQWPATLVQPVGSPLSLECTVEGTSNPNLYWYRQAAGRGLQLLFYSVGIGQISSEVPQNLSASRPQDRQFILSSKKLLLSDSGFYLCAWQTGGIYNEQFFGPGTRLTVL.

J is TRBJ1-4 and V is TRBV6-6, with D possibly matching TRBD1 (6 bases). The length of the CDR3 is 13 residues. V was pared by 5 bases and J by 6 bases, with 10 bases between. CDR1 and CDR2 from the germline V gene are MNHNY and SVGAGI (reference sequence). CDR3 region: CASSTYRDEKLFF. The CDR3 DNA reads TGTGCCAGCAGTACATACAGGGATGAAAAACTGTTTTTT.

V gene TRBV30 combines with J gene TRBJ2-5, with a tentative D call TRBD1 (5 bases). The CDR3 totals 16 residues. Germline V gene lookup returns CDR1 GTSNPN and CDR2 SVGIG (reference sequence). Between the trimmed V and J ends, which lost 0 bases and 2 bases, there was a span of 16 bases. The CDR3 here is CAWSVGSAAGQETQYF. The CDR3 DNA reads TGTGCCTGGAGTGTAGGTAGTGCGGCAGGGCAAGAGACCCAGTACTTC.